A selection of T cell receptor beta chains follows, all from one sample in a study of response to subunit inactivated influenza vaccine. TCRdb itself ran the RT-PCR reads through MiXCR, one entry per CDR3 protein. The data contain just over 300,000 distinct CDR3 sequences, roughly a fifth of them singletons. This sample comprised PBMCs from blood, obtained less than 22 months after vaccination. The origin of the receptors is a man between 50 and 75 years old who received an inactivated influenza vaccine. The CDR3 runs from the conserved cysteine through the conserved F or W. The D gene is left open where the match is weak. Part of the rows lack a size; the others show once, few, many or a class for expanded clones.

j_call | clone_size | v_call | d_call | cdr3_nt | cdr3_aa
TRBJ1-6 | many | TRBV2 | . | TGTGCCAGCAGTGAACTGGGCAGCTCCTATAATTCACCCCTCCACTTT | CASSELGSSYNSPLHF
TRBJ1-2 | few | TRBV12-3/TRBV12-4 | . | TGTGCCAGCACCCCGGGGCTCTATGGCTACACCTTC | CASTPGLYGYTF
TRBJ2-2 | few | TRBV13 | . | TGTGCCAGCAGCTCATTCCCCCCCGGCCGACTCATCGGGGACACCGGGGAGCTGTTTTTT | CASSSFPPGRLIGDTGELFF
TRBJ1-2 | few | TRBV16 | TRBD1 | TGTGCCAGCAGCCAGCCGGGACAGGGGGCTTTCTATGGCTACACCTTC | CASSQPGQGAFYGYTF
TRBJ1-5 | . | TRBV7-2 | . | TGTGCCAGCAGCTTATTGGAGGGGGATCAGCCCCAGCATTTT | CASSLLEGDQPQHF
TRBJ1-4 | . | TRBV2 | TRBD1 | TGTGCCAGCAGTGTAGGGGACAGTTCTAATGAAAAACTGTTTTTT | CASSVGDSSNEKLFF
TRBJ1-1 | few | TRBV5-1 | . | TGCGCCAGCAGCTGGGAGGACCCACGGAACACTGAAGCTTTCTTT | CASSWEDPRNTEAFF
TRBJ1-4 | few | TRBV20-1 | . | TGCAGTGCTATTGGGGGGTTGGCTAATGAAAAACTGTTTTTT | CSAIGGLANEKLFF
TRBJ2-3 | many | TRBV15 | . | TGTGCCACCAGCAGAGTTGTCCAGCGAGATACGCAGTATTTT | CATSRVVQRDTQYF
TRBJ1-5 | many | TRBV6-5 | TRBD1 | TGTGCCAGCAGTTACAGTTCAGGGGGCGAGAAGCCCCAGCATTTT | CASSYSSGGEKPQHF
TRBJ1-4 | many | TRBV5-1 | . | TGCGCCAGCAGCTGGGCCGGAGGGGATGAAAAACTGTTTTTT | CASSWAGGDEKLFF
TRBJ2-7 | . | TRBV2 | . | TGTGCCAGCAGGGGACAAAGTTCCTACGAGCAGTACTTC | CASRGQSSYEQYF
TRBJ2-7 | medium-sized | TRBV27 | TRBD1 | TGTGCCAGCGGCCAACGGGACAGAGCCTACGAGCAGTACTTC | CASGQRDRAYEQYF
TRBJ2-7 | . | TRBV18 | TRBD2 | TGTGCCAGCTCACCTAGCGGGGGGGCTGGCGAGCAGTACTTC | CASSPSGGAGEQYF
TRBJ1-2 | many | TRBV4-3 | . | TGCGCCAGCAGCCAAGTGCCACTCGGTTATGGCTACACCTTC | CASSQVPLGYGYTF
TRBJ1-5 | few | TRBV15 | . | TGTGCCACCAGCAGAGATCGTCATCAGCCCCAGCATTTT | CATSRDRHQPQHF
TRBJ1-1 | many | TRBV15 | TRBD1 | TGTGCCACCAGCAGAGGAAAAACAGGGGGGTCTGAAGCTTTCTTT | CATSRGKTGGSEAFF
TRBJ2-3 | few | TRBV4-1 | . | TGCGCCAGCAGCGTGGCCTCGGTAGATACGCAGTATTTT | CASSVASVDTQYF
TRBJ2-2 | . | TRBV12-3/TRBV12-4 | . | TGTGCCAGCAGTTTAACCGTCGGCGGGGAGCTGTTTTTT | CASSLTVGGELFF
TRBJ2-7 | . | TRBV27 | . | TGTGCCAGCAGACGTAGTCCCTACGAGCAGTACTTC | CASRRSPYEQYF
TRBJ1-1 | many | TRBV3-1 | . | TGTGCCAGCAGCCAAGTTGGGTCGGACACTGAAGCTTTCTTT | CASSQVGSDTEAFF
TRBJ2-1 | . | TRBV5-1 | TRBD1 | TGCGCCAGCAGCTTGGGGATGGACAGGGCCAATGAGCAGTTCTTC | CASSLGMDRANEQFF
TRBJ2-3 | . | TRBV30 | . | TGTGCCTGGGGGGGAGATACGCAGTATTTT | CAWGGDTQYF
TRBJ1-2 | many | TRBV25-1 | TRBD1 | TGTGCCAGCAGTGGACGCCCCGGGACAGGGACCTATGGCTACACCTTC | CASSGRPGTGTYGYTF
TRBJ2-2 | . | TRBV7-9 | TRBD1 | TGTGCCAACAGGGGGCGCACCGGGGAGCTGTTTTTT | CANRGRTGELFF
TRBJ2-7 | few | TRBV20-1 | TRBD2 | TGCAGTGCTAGAGGTGAACTAGCGGGAGAATGGTACGAGCAGTACTTC | CSARGELAGEWYEQYF
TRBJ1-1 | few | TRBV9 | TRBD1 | TGTGCCAGCAGCGTAGCTGGGACAGGGGCCACTGAAGCTTTCTTT | CASSVAGTGATEAFF
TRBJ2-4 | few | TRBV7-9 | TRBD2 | TGTGCCAGCACCCTAGCGGGGTGGGCCAAAAACATTCAGTACTTC | CASTLAGWAKNIQYF
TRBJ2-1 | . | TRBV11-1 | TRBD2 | TGTGCCAGCAGCTTATCGTTTTTACGTCGGCGGGGGACCTACAATGAGCAGTTCTTC | CASSLSFLRRRGTYNEQFF